The 28 T cell receptor beta chains in this list originate from one sample, sequenced in a study of blood T cell repertoires in COVID-19. Data came from immunoSEQ multiplex PCR; TCRdb stores just in-frame clones and leaves some out. The table has 150,000 to 200,000 clones, 80% to 90% seen once. Sequences were obtained from peripheral blood. All receptors derive from a man aged 60 to 75 with acute or convalescent COVID-19.

This chain links TRBV2 with TRBJ1-2; a weak D match, TRBD1 (5 bases). CDR1 is SNHLY, CDR2 FYNNEI, per germline. The CDR3 has 13 residues. V lost 6 bases and J 0 bases, leaving 8 bases between the germline ends. The CDR3 region is CASSKTANYGYTF. CDR3 DNA sequence: TGTGCCAGCAGCAAGACAGCTAACTATGGCTACACCTTC.

V and J are TRBV28 and TRBJ1-2; 8 bases map to TRBD1. Germline V CDR1 and CDR2: MDHEN, SYDVKM. The trim removed 2 bases at V and 4 bases at J, leaving 9 bases unmatched. The length of the CDR3 is 16 residues. CDR3 protein: CASSLDRQGPPYGYTF. The DNA for the CDR3 is TGTGCCAGCAGTTTAGATAGACAGGGGCCCCCCTATGGCTACACCTTC.

In DNA, the CDR3 is TGCAGCGTAAGGGACAGGTCAGATTCACCCCTCCACTTT. It specifies CSVRDRSDSPLHF. The chain combines TRBV29-1 with TRBJ1-6; 8 bases are a match to TRBD1. The germline V gene encodes CDR1 SQVTM and CDR2 ANQGSEA. The CDR3 has 13 amino acids. V trimming: 6 bases; J trimming: 8 bases; junction bases outside the gene matches: 6. Filled out from reference TRBV29-1 and TRBJ1-6, the complete variable domain reads SAVISQKPSRDICQRGTSLTIQCQVDSQVTMMFWYRQQPGQSLTLIATANQGSEATYESGFVIDKFPISRPNLTFSTLTVSNMSPEDSSIYLCSVRDRSDSPLHFGNGTRLTVT.

This chain uses TRBV29-1 with TRBJ2-3; 7 bases match TRBD1. The germline V gene encodes CDR1 SQVTM and CDR2 ANQGSEA. The CDR3 spans 16 residues. Losses at the gene ends were 0 bases for V and 5 bases for J; bases not matched to a gene: 11. The CDR3 loop is CSVEDVGRGFEDTQYF. CDR3 coding DNA: TGCAGCGTTGAAGACGTTGGCAGGGGGTTTGAAGATACGCAGTATTTT.

This chain joins TRBV18 and TRBJ1-1; D unresolved. In germline, CDR1 is KGHSH, CDR2 LQKENI. V was cut by 0 bases and J by 7 bases, with 12 bases left in between. The length of the CDR3 is 14 residues. CDR3 DNA: TGTGCCAGCTCACCACCTTCGGGAACGGATGAAGCTTTCTTT. It specifies CASSPPSGTDEAFF.

As concerns this clone: A read error may account for a junction end that differs from germline. The chain carries TRBV19 and TRBJ1-2, with a tentative D call TRBD1 (5 bases). Germline CDR1 reads LNHDA; CDR2 reads SQIVND (reference sequence). The CDR3 consists of 12 residues. The CDR3 here is CASSPRGGAFAF. CDR3 DNA: TGTGCCAGTAGTCCCCGTGGAGGGGCTTTTGCCTTC.

The J gene is TRBJ2-3, the V gene TRBV27; D remains unclear. CDR1 is MNHEY, CDR2 SMNVEV, per germline (reference sequence). Trimming stripped 5 bases from V and 6 bases from J, with 15 bases between. CDR3 size: 14 residues. The CDR3 DNA reads TGTGCCAGCAGTCCCACTACCACCCACGATACGCAGTATTTT. It encodes CASSPTTTHDTQYF.

The V gene is TRBV6-5, the J gene TRBJ2-1, with D perhaps TRBD2 (5 bases). The CDR3 length is 14 residues. From germline, CDR1 is MNHEY and CDR2 SVGAGI. The V end lost 2 bases, the J end lost 0 bases, and 5 bases lay between the germline ends. In nucleotides, the CDR3 is TGTGCCAGCAGTTACCGGGGCTCCTACAATGAGCAGTTCTTC. Protein product: CASSYRGSYNEQFF.

The genes are TRBV27 and TRBJ1-1; D is uncertain. CDR1 and CDR2 from the germline V gene are MNHEY and SMNVEV (reference sequence). This CDR3 has 13 residues. V was pared by 5 bases and J by 1 base, with 8 bases between. The CDR3 loop is CASSRRENTEAFF. CDR3 bases: TGTGCCAGCAGTCGACGGGAGAACACTGAAGCTTTCTTT.

CDR3 sequence (DNA): TGTGCCTGGAGTGGGCCGGGTTCCCAAGAGACCCAGTACTTC. This translates into CAWSGPGSQETQYF. The chain carries TRBV30 and TRBJ2-5; D unresolved. Per the germline V gene, CDR1 is GTSNPN and CDR2 is SVGIG (reference sequence). The CDR3 runs to 14 residues. Trimming cost V 1 base and J 1 base, with 10 bases left between them. Together with reference TRBV30 and TRBJ2-5, the CDR3 gives the full variable domain: SQTIHQWPATLVQPVGSPLSLECTVEGTSNPNLYWYRQAAGRGLQLLFYSVGIGQISSEVPQNLSASRPQDRQFILSSKKLLLSDSGFYLCAWSGPGSQETQYFGPGTRLLVL.

This chain connects TRBV29-1 to TRBJ1-4; 9 nucleotides align to TRBD1. The CDR3 runs to 15 residues. After removal of 0 bases from V and 3 bases from J, the junction contained 2 bases not matched to a gene. The V gene's germline CDR1 is SQVTM and CDR2 ANQGSEA. Here the CDR3 reads CSVEDRDRANEKLFF. The CDR3 DNA follows: TGCAGCGTTGAAGATCGGGACAGGGCTAATGAAAAACTGTTTTTT. The whole variable domain, filled in from reference TRBV29-1 and TRBJ1-4, reads SAVISQKPSRDICQRGTSLTIQCQVDSQVTMMFWYRQQPGQSLTLIATANQGSEATYESGFVIDKFPISRPNLTFSTLTVSNMSPEDSSIYLCSVEDRDRANEKLFFGSGTQLSVL.

This clone was recorded only once. V usage is TRBV18 and J usage is TRBJ2-2; 10 nucleotides line up with TRBD2. This CDR3 region has 18 residues. V shed 2 bases and J 4 bases; nucleotides not matched to a gene: 10. Germline CDR1 and CDR2: KGHSH and LQKENI. Here the CDR3 DNA reads TGTGCCAGCTCACCAAGGGCTAGCGGGAGCACGGGCACCGGGGAGCTGTTTTTT. Its translation is CASSPRASGSTGTGELFF.

This rearrangement joins TRBV2 to TRBJ2-4; 7 bases line up with TRBD2. Germline values: CDR1 SNHLY, CDR2 FYNNEI. The CDR3 is 12 amino acids. J gave up 13 bases and V 6 bases, and 9 bases lay outside the gene matches. The CDR3 DNA follows: TGTGCCAGCAGCTCATGGGACTACCCGCAGTACTTC. The encoded protein is CASSSWDYPQYF.

This clone turned up a few times. The chain uses TRBV7-2 and TRBJ1-2; TRBD1 aligns across 7 bases. Looked up from germline, CDR1 is SGHTA and CDR2 is FQGNSA. The CDR3 has 14 amino acids. The V gene end was trimmed by 3 bases and the J gene end by 8 bases; junction bases not matched to a gene: 9. For the CDR3, the DNA is TGTGCCAGCAGCTTTCGACAGGGCAGAGGCGGCTACACCTTC. Protein: CASSFRQGRGGYTF.

The chain couples TRBV14 to TRBJ2-7; D is unclear. The germline V and J ends were trimmed by 3 bases and 6 bases, with 12 bases remaining between them. From germline, CDR1 is SGHDN and CDR2 FVKESK. CDR3 length: 13 residues. In nucleotides, the CDR3 is TGTGCCAGCAGCCAGGATAGACTTCTCGAGCAGTACTTC. This encodes CASSQDRLLEQYF.

The chain links TRBV24-1 to TRBJ1-5; TRBD1 might be the D (5 bases). Germline V gene data show CDR1 as KGHDR and CDR2 as SFDVKD. The CDR3 spans 15 residues. V lost 3 bases and J lost 6, with 14 bases in between. The CDR3 sequence: CATSDAGGYGQPQHF. CDR3 sequence (DNA): TGTGCCACCAGTGATGCCGGGGGTTATGGTCAGCCCCAGCATTTT.

This chain connects TRBV6-2 or TRBV6-3 to TRBJ2-7; 8 bases map to TRBD1. The V and J ends lost 6 bases and 2 bases, in that order; junction bases with no gene match: 3. This CDR3 spans 13 amino acids. From germline, CDR1 is MNHEY and CDR2 SVGEGT. The DNA of the CDR3 is TGTGCCAGCAGCCGGACAGGGACCTACGAGCAGTACTTC. It codes for CASSRTGTYEQYF.

This chain uses TRBV3-1 (or the pseudogene TRBV3-2) with TRBJ2-4, with 8 bases fitting TRBD1. Trimming took 0 bases from V and 5 from J; bases not matched to a gene: 9. CDR3 length: 17 amino acids. The germline V gene has CDR1 LGHDT and CDR2 YNNKEL (reference sequence). The CDR3 DNA reads as TGTGCCAGCAGCCAAGATTTTGGGACAGGACTTGAAAACATTCAGTACTTC. Residues: CASSQDFGTGLENIQYF.

This chain connects TRBV5-1 to TRBJ2-7, with 7 bases matching TRBD1. The CDR3 consists of 16 residues. V shed 1 base and J 5 bases; nucleotides not matched to a gene: 12. Germline V gives CDR1 SGHRS, CDR2 YFSETQ. DNA of the CDR3: TGCGCCAGCAGCTTGTGGGGACAGAAGGGTTCCGACGAGCAGTACTTC. Protein sequence: CASSLWGQKGSDEQYF.

The V gene is TRBV28, the J gene TRBJ2-5; D may be TRBD1 (6 bases). Trimming stripped 4 bases from V and 5 bases from J, with 17 bases between. CDR1 and CDR2 from the germline V gene are MDHEN and SYDVKM. The CDR3 consists of 15 residues. CDR3 sequence: CASSSLDRPRETQYF. In DNA, the CDR3 is TGTGCCAGCAGTTCGTTAGACAGGCCAAGGGAGACCCAGTACTTC. The full variable domain, rest sourced from reference TRBV28 and TRBJ2-5, is DVKVTQSSRYLVKRTGEKVFLECVQDMDHENMFWYRQDPGLGLRLIYFSYDVKMKEKGDIPEGYSVSREKKERFSLILESASTNQTSMYLCASSSLDRPRETQYFGPGTRLLVL.

This chain's CDR3 is CASSRGQGDPYEQYF. The DNA of the CDR3 is TGTGCCAGCAGTCGAGGACAGGGCGACCCCTACGAGCAGTACTTC. The genes are TRBV6-6 and TRBJ2-7; 8 bases are a match to TRBD1. The CDR3 length is 15 residues. CDR1 MNHNY and CDR2 SVGAGI come from the germline V gene (reference sequence). With 5 bases clipped from V and 2 bases from J, the junction kept 8 bases outside the gene matches.

This clone has only one observation. The chain uses TRBV6-5 and TRBJ2-2; D gene uncertain. Germline CDR1 MNHEY, CDR2 SVGAGI. The CDR3 totals 14 residues. The germline V and J ends were trimmed by 6 bases and 0 bases, with 8 bases remaining between them. CDR3 sequence: CASRPGANTGELFF. The DNA of the CDR3 is TGTGCCAGCAGGCCCGGAGCGAACACCGGGGAGCTGTTTTTT.

This chain links TRBV6-5 with TRBJ1-5; D gene ambiguous. CDR3 length equals 14 residues. Germline CDR1 is MNHEY and CDR2 is SVGAGI. With 7 bases removed from V and 10 bases from J, the gap between germline ends came to 20 bases. The CDR3 coding sequence is TGTGCCAGCATCGTTACAGCGGGGAATCTTCCCCAGCATTTT. Encoded protein: CASIVTAGNLPQHF.

This sequence joins TRBV20-1 and TRBJ2-1, with D unresolved. Germline values: CDR1 DFQATT, CDR2 SNEGSKA (reference sequence). This CDR3 is built from 14 residues. V was shortened by 3 bases and J by 3 bases, with 12 bases between the two germline ends. The CDR3 region has the DNA TGCAGTGCTAGTACAGTTAGGAACTACAATGAGCAGTTCTTC. As protein: CSASTVRNYNEQFF.

The chain carries TRBV1 and TRBJ2-7; no check of the table's D call, TRBD1, against the DNA was made. TRBV1 is listed as a pseudogene. The CDR3 loop spans 16 amino acids. The CDR3: CTSSLNPGQGAYEQYF. Here the CDR3 DNA reads TGCACCAGCAGCCTAAACCCCGGACAGGGGGCGTACGAGCAGTACTTC.

V gene TRBV6-5 combines with J gene TRBJ1-1; TRBD1 matches at 8 bases. The CDR3 runs to 15 residues. With V trimmed by 6 bases and J by 0 bases, 6 bases remained unmatched. Germline-derived CDR1 and CDR2 are MNHEY and SVGAGI. The DNA for the CDR3 is TGTGCCAGCAGCCGAGGACAGGGCCTGAACACTGAAGCTTTCTTT. Amino acids: CASSRGQGLNTEAFF.

Worth noting for this clone: The junction departs from the called germline gene at one end, perhaps through a read error. The genes are TRBV28 and TRBJ1-5, with 9 bases fitting TRBD1. The germline V gene has CDR1 MDHEN and CDR2 SYDVKM. The length of the CDR3 is 11 residues. CDR3: CGTGFNQPQHF. The CDR3 nucleotides are TGCGGGACAGGGTTTAACCAGCCCCAGCATTTT.

In this sample, this clone turned up once. The CDR3 nucleotides are TGTGCCAGCTCCTCCAGGGGGGCAACTGAAGCTTTCTTT. Translating it yields CASSSRGATEAFF. The chain combines TRBV18 with TRBJ1-1, with 7 bases aligning to TRBD1. This CDR3 contains 13 residues. V lost 6 bases, J lost 5 bases, and 6 bases stayed unmatched. CDR1 and CDR2 from the germline V gene are KGHSH and LQKENI.